A single sample gave rise to the 22 T cell receptor beta chains below, sequenced in a study of cytomegalovirus exposure and HLA in healthy donors. The primer mix had 60 Vbeta and 13 Jbeta primers. Generated by immunoSEQ multiplex PCR, the TCRdb table keeps only in-frame clones and is missing some. This table has a few hundred thousand clones, about 83% appearing once. Sequenced material: PBMCs. The receptors come from a man between 40 and 49 years old in good health and CMV-seronegative.

CDR3 region: CASSQDPGYQETQYF. The CDR3 nucleotides are TGCGCCAGCAGCCAAGATCCGGGGTACCAAGAGACCCAGTACTTC. The rearrangement uses TRBV4-1 and TRBJ2-5; D possibly corresponds to TRBD2 (5 bases). Germline V gene sequence: CDR1 MGHRA, CDR2 YSYEKL. The ends were cut back, 0 bases at V and 0 bases at J, with 8 bases in the middle. CDR3 size: 15 residues.

This chain links TRBV6-5 with TRBJ2-5, with D maybe TRBD1 (6 bases). The V gene's germline CDR1 is MNHEY and CDR2 SVGAGI. This CDR3 comprises 14 residues. V was pared by 9 bases and J by 4 bases, with 18 bases between. CDR3 sequence (DNA): TGTGCCAGTATAACAGGGAAAGGGTCAGAGACCCAGTACTTC. Protein product: CASITGKGSETQYF.

V usage is TRBV7-3 and J usage is TRBJ2-3; 15 bases line up with TRBD2. Trimming took 5 bases from V and 6 from J; bases not matched to a gene: 6. This CDR3 has 16 amino acids. Germline values: CDR1 SGHTA, CDR2 FQGTGA. The CDR3 protein is CASSAGLAGGPDTQYF. The CDR3 DNA reads as TGTGCCAGCAGCGCCGGACTAGCGGGGGGGCCGGATACGCAGTATTTT.

This clone was seen once. The chain combines TRBV2 with TRBJ2-7; D gene ambiguous. V was trimmed by 4 bases and J by 3 bases, leaving 7 bases between them. Germline V gene lookup returns CDR1 SNHLY and CDR2 FYNNEI. The CDR3 is 12 residues long. CDR3 in amino acids: CASSANSYEQYF. The CDR3 nucleotides read TGTGCCAGCAGTGCTAACAGCTACGAGCAGTACTTC.

The chain employs TRBV10-3 and TRBJ1-1; D may be TRBD1 (6 bases). Trimming stripped 4 bases from V and 8 bases from J, with 8 bases between. CDR1 ENHRY and CDR2 SYGVKD come from the germline V gene. This CDR3 is 11 amino acids long. This CDR3 is CAISGDREAFF. The DNA for the CDR3 is TGTGCCATCAGTGGAGACAGGGAAGCTTTCTTT.

The chain links TRBV19 to TRBJ1-2; the D gene is possibly TRBD1 (6 bases). There are 13 residues in the CDR3. V lost 3 bases and J lost 8, with 13 bases in between. CDR1 LNHDA and CDR2 SQIVND come from the germline V gene (reference sequence). The DNA of the CDR3 is TGTGCCAGTAGTATTACACAGGGTGGCGGCTACACCTTC. This translates into CASSITQGGGYTF.

This chain links TRBV19 with TRBJ2-5; 13 bases agree with TRBD2. The DNA end favors TRBJ2-7, so the J call may be wrong. This CDR3 has 21 residues. Germline assignment: CDR1 LNHDA and CDR2 SQIVND (reference sequence). Here the CDR3 reads CASSIWTSGSTTQPSSYEQYF. CDR3 nucleotides: TGTGCCAGTAGTATTTGGACTAGCGGGAGTACTACTCAACCTAGCTCCTACGAGCAGTACTTC.

The chain carries TRBV5-6 and TRBJ2-7; D might be TRBD1 (5 bases). From germline, CDR1 is SGHDT and CDR2 YYEEEE. V lost 0 bases and J lost 1, with 11 bases in between. This CDR3 spans 15 amino acids. The chain's CDR3 is CASSLAVGASYEQYF. CDR3 in DNA: TGTGCCAGCAGCTTGGCTGTAGGGGCATCCTACGAGCAGTACTTC.

The sample holds a few counts of this clone. J is TRBJ2-1 and V is TRBV28, with D perhaps matching TRBD1 (7 bases). The ends were cut back, 10 bases at V and 0 bases at J, with 22 bases in the middle. CDR1 MDHEN and CDR2 SYDVKM come from the germline V gene. This CDR3 region has 17 residues. The CDR3 DNA reads as TGTGCCACCACGTCTGCGGGACAGCTAAACTCCTACAATGAGCAGTTCTTC. It codes for CATTSAGQLNSYNEQFF.

The V call is TRBV5-5, the J call TRBJ2-5; 9 nucleotides line up with TRBD2. The germline V gene has CDR1 SGHKS and CDR2 YYEKEE (reference sequence). V lost 4 bases and J lost 5; bases outside the gene matches: 9. The CDR3 contains 15 residues. In DNA form, the CDR3 reads TGTGCCAGCAGCCTGGGGACTAGCAGTAGTGAGACCCAGTACTTC. It specifies CASSLGTSSSETQYF.

V and J are TRBV5-1 and TRBJ1-5; the D is unclear. Trimming stripped 3 bases from V and 4 bases from J, with 8 bases between. The CDR3 totals 13 residues. Germline CDR1 is SGHRS and CDR2 is YFSETQ. The CDR3 spells CASSYGGNQPQHF. CDR3 coding DNA: TGCGCCAGCAGCTATGGAGGGAATCAGCCCCAGCATTTT.

The chain is built from TRBV5-8 and TRBJ2-7; a weak D match, TRBD2 (5 bases). Deletions cut 2 bases from V and 3 bases from J, with 12 bases between. Germline loops: CDR1 SGHTS, CDR2 YDEGEE. CDR3 length: 14 residues. The CDR3 protein is CASSFRRVIYEQYF. CDR3 DNA: TGTGCCAGCAGCTTTCGGCGGGTCATCTACGAGCAGTACTTC.

The chain links TRBV6-4 to TRBJ2-3, with D maybe TRBD2 (6 bases). Germline CDR1 and CDR2: MRHNA and SNTAGT. The length of the CDR3 is 15 residues. Deletions cut 6 bases from V and 4 bases from J, with 17 bases between. CDR3: CASSPGTSQADTQYF. The CDR3 nucleotides are TGTGCCAGCAGCCCAGGGACTTCTCAAGCAGATACGCAGTATTTT.

The gene calls are TRBV6-5 and TRBJ2-5, with 7 bases fitting TRBD1. Germline-derived CDR1 and CDR2 are MNHEY and SVGAGI. The CDR3 runs 13 residues. J was trimmed by 3 bases and V by 5 bases; bases with no gene match: 3. CDR3 DNA: TGTGCCAGCAGTCCGGGGACAGAAGAGACCCAGTACTTC. As protein: CASSPGTEETQYF.

This chain links TRBV27 with TRBJ1-1, with D possibly matching TRBD1 (6 bases). V was trimmed by 1 base and J by 3 bases, leaving 9 bases between them. Germline V gene sequence: CDR1 MNHEY, CDR2 SMNVEV (reference sequence). The length of the CDR3 is 14 residues. CDR3 amino acids: CASSLWGLDTEAFF. CDR3 nucleotides: TGTGCCAGCAGTTTATGGGGGCTGGACACTGAAGCTTTCTTT.

The chain employs TRBV13 and TRBJ2-7; possible D gene TRBD1, 6 bases. The CDR3 sequence is 13 residues long. Per germline, CDR1 PRHDT and CDR2 FYEKMQ (reference sequence). V was cut by 5 bases and J by 2 bases, with 10 bases left in between. For the CDR3, the DNA is TGTGCCAGCAGCCTCCGGACAGCCTACGAGCAGTACTTC. Its protein is CASSLRTAYEQYF.

This chain links TRBV14 with TRBJ2-1; 10 bases line up with TRBD2. The length of the CDR3 is 15 residues. CDR1 is SGHDN, CDR2 FVKESK, per germline. V dropped 4 bases and J dropped 8; count of bases not matched to a gene: 8. CDR3 amino acids: CASSPPSGSLDEQFF. In nucleotides, the CDR3 is TGTGCCAGCAGCCCCCCTAGCGGGAGTCTCGATGAGCAGTTCTTC. The full variable domain, in which reference TRBV14 and TRBJ2-1 provide the parts outside the CDR3, is EAGVTQFPSHSVIEKGQTVTLRCDPISGHDNLYWYRRVMGKEIKFLLHFVKESKQDESGMPNNRFLAERTGGTYSTLKVQPAELEDSGVYFCASSPPSGSLDEQFFGPGTRLTVL.

Only one count was recorded for this clone. The chain couples TRBV18 to TRBJ1-1, with 10 bases matching TRBD1. Trimming cost V 3 bases and J 7 bases; bases outside gene matches: 17. The CDR3 runs to 18 residues. CDR1 is KGHSH and CDR2 is LQKENI in the germline V gene. The CDR3 loop is CASSPRIRQGAGTVEAFF. As DNA, the CDR3 is TGTGCCAGCTCACCCCGAATACGACAGGGGGCGGGAACAGTTGAAGCTTTCTTT.

The genes are TRBV5-6 and TRBJ1-2; possible D gene TRBD1, 6 bases. Germline V gene data show CDR1 as SGHDT and CDR2 as YYEEEE. The CDR3 runs to 12 residues. V was clipped by 4 bases and J by 8 bases, with 12 bases between them. CDR3 residues: CASSIGQLGYTF. DNA for the CDR3: TGTGCCAGCAGCATCGGACAGCTCGGCTACACCTTC.

This sequence joins TRBV27 and TRBJ2-1, with D possibly matching TRBD1 (5 bases). The CDR3 runs 14 residues. The V gene lost 5 bases and the J gene lost 9 bases, with 17 bases spanning the gap. The germline gives CDR1 MNHEY, CDR2 SMNVEV (reference sequence). The DNA for the CDR3 is TGTGCCAGCAGTCCAACCCCAGGGATCGTTGAGCAGTTCTTC. Encoded protein: CASSPTPGIVEQFF.

V gene TRBV4-1 combines with J gene TRBJ1-2, with a tentative D call TRBD1 (5 bases). CDR1 and CDR2 from the germline V gene are MGHRA and YSYEKL. CDR3 length: 13 amino acids. Trimming shortened V by 6 bases and J by 4 bases, and 12 bases separated the two germline ends. The CDR3 is CASSGRAPYGYTF. The CDR3 DNA follows: TGCGCCAGCAGTGGCAGGGCCCCCTATGGCTACACCTTC.

This clone was observed once. This chain links TRBV4-2 with TRBJ2-4; possible D gene TRBD2, 5 bases. Germline V gives CDR1 LGHNA, CDR2 YNFKEQ. V shed 4 bases and J shed 0 bases, with 19 bases lying between them. The CDR3 covers 18 residues. Written as DNA, the CDR3 is TGTGCCAGCAGCCCCCCCGATCGGGGAGATTTAGCCAAAAACATTCAGTACTTC. This encodes CASSPPDRGDLAKNIQYF.